These 12 T cell receptor beta chains were sequenced from one sample in a study of shared clonotypes between healthy human individuals. The data were produced by immunoSEQ multiplex PCR, yet TCRdb's version contains in-frame clones alone and is incomplete. The sample consists of some 2,100,000 clones, about 92% of them appearing once. Terminally differentiated effector memory CD45RA+ cells were excluded by CCR7 positive selection of CD45RO-negative cells. The sample comprised naive CD8+ T cells from PBMCs. Every receptor here comes from a man between 18 and 35 years old in good health. Some clones in this sample may be carry-over from other donors' samples.

The rearrangement uses TRBV27 and TRBJ2-7; D remains unclear. The length of the CDR3 is 14 residues. Germline-derived CDR1 and CDR2 are MNHEY and SMNVEV (reference sequence). With 5 bases removed from V and 5 bases from J, the gap between germline ends came to 16 bases. The CDR3 spells CASSDLTSIDEQYF. DNA for the CDR3: TGTGCCAGCAGTGACCTGACCAGTATCGACGAGCAGTACTTC.

The chain links TRBV19 to TRBJ2-7; TRBD1 is a possible D gene (5 bases). Trimming pared 2 bases from V and 2 bases from J, leaving 10 bases between. The CDR3 is made up of 14 amino acids. CDR1 is LNHDA, CDR2 SQIVND, per germline (reference sequence). The CDR3 DNA reads TGTGCCAGTAGTATATGGCAGGGCACCTACGAGCAGTACTTC. Translating gives CASSIWQGTYEQYF.

This clone was recorded once. The chain links TRBV27 to TRBJ2-7; perhaps TRBD2 as D (5 bases). The germline V and J ends were trimmed by 4 bases and 0 bases, with 10 bases remaining between them. There are 14 residues in the CDR3. Germline V gene data show CDR1 as MNHEY and CDR2 as SMNVEV (reference sequence). The CDR3, as DNA: TGTGCCAGCAGTTGGAGGCCCTCCTCCTACGAGCAGTACTTC. Protein sequence: CASSWRPSSYEQYF.

The rearrangement uses TRBV6-5 and TRBJ1-2, with TRBD1 as a possible D gene (5 bases). V shed 2 bases and J shed 13 bases, with 20 bases lying between them. The CDR3 is made up of 14 amino acids. Germline loops: CDR1 MNHEY, CDR2 SVGAGI. As DNA, the CDR3 is TGTGCCAGCAGTTACCCGGGACGCCTTTCGAGGGGCACCTTC. Its protein product is CASSYPGRLSRGTF.

As for this clone: At the DNA level, this CDR3 is encoded by other sequences in the same sample as well. The V gene is TRBV9, the J gene TRBJ2-1; 9 bases map to TRBD2. The junction had 8 bases not matched to a gene; V was cut back by 3 bases and J by 4 bases. Germline CDR1 and CDR2: SGDLS and YYNGEE. The CDR3 length is 16 residues. In DNA form, the CDR3 reads TGTGCCAGCAGCGCCCGAGCGGGAGGATTATACAATGAGCAGTTCTTC. It is translated as CASSARAGGLYNEQFF.

The chain is built from TRBV25-1 and TRBJ2-1; D gene unclear. This CDR3 contains 12 residues. Germline CDR1 is MGHDK and CDR2 is SYGVNS. Trimming left V 4 bases short and J 8 bases short, with 9 bases between. This chain's CDR3 is CASSGTGHEQFF. The CDR3 nucleotides are TGTGCCAGCAGTGGTACGGGCCATGAGCAGTTCTTC.

The V call is TRBV6-5, the J call TRBJ1-2; D possibly corresponds to TRBD1 (5 bases). The germline gives CDR1 MNHEY, CDR2 SVGAGI. The CDR3 spans 14 residues. V lost 6 bases, J lost 3 bases, and 14 bases lay in between. CDR3 amino acids: CASRYRGDDYGYTF. The CDR3 nucleotides are TGTGCCAGCAGGTACCGGGGGGACGACTATGGCTACACCTTC.

Concerning this clone itself: Other DNA sequences of this sample code for an identical CDR3. The genes are TRBV27 and TRBJ2-7; 7 bases are a match to TRBD1. Germline-derived CDR1 and CDR2 are MNHEY and SMNVEV (reference sequence). This CDR3 has 13 amino acids. The V gene end was trimmed by 5 bases and the J gene end by 6 bases; junction bases not matched to a gene: 7. The CDR3 region is CASSPRTGREQYF. The DNA of the CDR3 is TGTGCCAGCAGTCCCAGGACAGGTCGCGAGCAGTACTTC.

The chain recombines TRBV15 with TRBJ1-1, with TRBD1 as a possible D gene (5 bases). CDR3 length: 14 residues. With 1 base removed from V and 5 bases from J, the gap between germline ends came to 11 bases. Germline V lookup: CDR1 LNHNV, CDR2 YYDKDF (reference sequence). CDR3 DNA sequence: TGTGCCACCAGCAGAGGCGGCAGGGTAACTGAAGCTTTCTTT. Residues: CATSRGGRVTEAFF.

The J gene is TRBJ2-5, the V gene TRBV4-1; no clear D gene. Germline values: CDR1 MGHRA, CDR2 YSYEKL. Trimming removed 1 base at V and 5 bases at J, with 8 bases between. This CDR3 spans 13 amino acids. CDR3 region: CASSQVTRETQYF. The CDR3 DNA reads as TGCGCCAGCAGCCAAGTTACGAGGGAGACCCAGTACTTC.

The gene calls are TRBV7-9 and TRBJ2-1; 9 positions agree with TRBD1. This CDR3 is 14 amino acids long. The germline V gene has CDR1 SEHNR and CDR2 FQNEAQ (reference sequence). Germline trimming cut 5 bases from V and 4 bases from J; bases unmatched to any gene: 3. The CDR3 is CASSAGTGYNEQFF. As DNA, the CDR3 is TGTGCCAGCAGCGCCGGGACAGGGTACAATGAGCAGTTCTTC.

V gene TRBV2 combines with J gene TRBJ2-5; possible D gene TRBD2, 5 bases. The V end was cut by 6 bases, the J end by 0 bases, with 14 bases between. This CDR3 comprises 15 residues. CDR1 and CDR2 (germline): SNHLY, FYNNEI. CDR3 region: CASRAASGYQETQYF. Written as DNA, the CDR3 is TGTGCCAGCAGAGCCGCCAGCGGATACCAAGAGACCCAGTACTTC.